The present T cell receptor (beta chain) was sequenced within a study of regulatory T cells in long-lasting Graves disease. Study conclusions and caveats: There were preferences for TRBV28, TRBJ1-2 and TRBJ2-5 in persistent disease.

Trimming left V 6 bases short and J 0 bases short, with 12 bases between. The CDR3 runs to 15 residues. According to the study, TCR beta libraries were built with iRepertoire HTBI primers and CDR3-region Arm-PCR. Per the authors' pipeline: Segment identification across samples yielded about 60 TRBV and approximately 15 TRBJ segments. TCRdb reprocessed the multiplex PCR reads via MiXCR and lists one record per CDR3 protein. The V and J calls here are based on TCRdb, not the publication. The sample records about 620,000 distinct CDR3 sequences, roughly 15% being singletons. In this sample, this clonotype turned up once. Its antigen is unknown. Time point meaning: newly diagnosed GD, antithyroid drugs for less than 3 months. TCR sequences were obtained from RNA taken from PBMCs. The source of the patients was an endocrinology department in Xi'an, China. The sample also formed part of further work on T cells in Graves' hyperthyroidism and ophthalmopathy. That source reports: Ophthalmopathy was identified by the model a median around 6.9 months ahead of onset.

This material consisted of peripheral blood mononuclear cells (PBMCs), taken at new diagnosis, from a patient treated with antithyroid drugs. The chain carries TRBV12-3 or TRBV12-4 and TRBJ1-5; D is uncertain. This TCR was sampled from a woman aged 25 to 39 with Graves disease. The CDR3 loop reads CASSPLPHSNQPQHF. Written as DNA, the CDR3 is TGTGCCAGCAGCCCCCTTCCTCATAGCAATCAGCCCCAGCATTTT.